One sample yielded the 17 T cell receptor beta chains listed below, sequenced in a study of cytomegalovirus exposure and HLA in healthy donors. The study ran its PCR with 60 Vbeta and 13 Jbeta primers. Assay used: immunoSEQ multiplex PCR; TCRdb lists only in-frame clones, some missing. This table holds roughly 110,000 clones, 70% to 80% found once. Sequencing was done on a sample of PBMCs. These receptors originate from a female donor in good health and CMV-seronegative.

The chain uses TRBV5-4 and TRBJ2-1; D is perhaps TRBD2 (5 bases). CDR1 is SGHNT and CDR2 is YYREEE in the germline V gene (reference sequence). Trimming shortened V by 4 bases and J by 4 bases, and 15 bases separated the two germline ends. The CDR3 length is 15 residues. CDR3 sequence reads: CASSPPSGSYNEQFF. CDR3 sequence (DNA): TGTGCCAGCAGCCCCCCCAGCGGCTCTTACAATGAGCAGTTCTTC.

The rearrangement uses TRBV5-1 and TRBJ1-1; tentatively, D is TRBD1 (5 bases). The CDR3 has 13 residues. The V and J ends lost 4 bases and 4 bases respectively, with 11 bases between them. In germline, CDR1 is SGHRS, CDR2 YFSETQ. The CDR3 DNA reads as TGCGCCAGCAGCCCGGAGGGGAGCACTGAAGCTTTCTTT. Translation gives CASSPEGSTEAFF.

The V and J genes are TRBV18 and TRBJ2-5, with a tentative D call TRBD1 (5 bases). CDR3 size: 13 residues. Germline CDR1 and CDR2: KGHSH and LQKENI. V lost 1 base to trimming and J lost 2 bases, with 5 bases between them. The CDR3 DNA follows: TGTGCCAGCTCACCACGACAGCAAGAGACCCAGTACTTC. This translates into CASSPRQQETQYF.

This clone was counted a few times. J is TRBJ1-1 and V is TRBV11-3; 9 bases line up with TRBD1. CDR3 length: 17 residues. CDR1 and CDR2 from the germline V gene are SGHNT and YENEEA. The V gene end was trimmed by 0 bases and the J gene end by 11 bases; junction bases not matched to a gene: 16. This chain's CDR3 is CASSLDRWDRETLGAFF. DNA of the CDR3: TGTGCCAGCAGCTTAGATCGGTGGGACAGGGAAACCCTAGGGGCTTTCTTT.

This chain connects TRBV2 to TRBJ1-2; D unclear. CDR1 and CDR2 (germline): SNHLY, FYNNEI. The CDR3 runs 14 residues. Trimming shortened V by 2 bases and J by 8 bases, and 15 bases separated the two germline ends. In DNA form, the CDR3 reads TGTGCCAGCAGTGAATTGACGCAGGTGGGCGGCTACACCTTC. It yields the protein CASSELTQVGGYTF.

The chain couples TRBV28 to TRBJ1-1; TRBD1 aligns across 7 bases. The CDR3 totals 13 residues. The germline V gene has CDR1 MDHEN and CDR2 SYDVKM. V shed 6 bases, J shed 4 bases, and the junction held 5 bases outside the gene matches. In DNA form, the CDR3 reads TGTGCCAGCAGACGGGACAGCGGCACTGAAGCTTTCTTT. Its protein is CASRRDSGTEAFF.

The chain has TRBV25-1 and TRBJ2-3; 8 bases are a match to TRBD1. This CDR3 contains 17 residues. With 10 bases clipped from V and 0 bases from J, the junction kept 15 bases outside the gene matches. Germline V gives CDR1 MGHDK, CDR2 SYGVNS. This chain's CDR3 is CATAGGWPSSSTDTQYF. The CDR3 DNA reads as TGTGCCACCGCAGGGGGCTGGCCCAGCTCTAGCACAGATACGCAGTATTTT. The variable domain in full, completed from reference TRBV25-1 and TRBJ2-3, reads EADIYQTPRYLVIGTGKKITLECSQTMGHDKMYWYQQDPGMELHLIHYSYGVNSTEKGDLSSESTVSRIRTEHFPLTLESARPSHTSQYLCATAGGWPSSSTDTQYFGPGTRLTVL.

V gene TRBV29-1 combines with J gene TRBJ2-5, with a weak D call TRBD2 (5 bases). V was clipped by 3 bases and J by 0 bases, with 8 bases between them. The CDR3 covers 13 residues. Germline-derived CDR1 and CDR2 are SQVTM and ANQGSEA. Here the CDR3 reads CSVDREYQETQYF. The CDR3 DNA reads TGCAGCGTTGATAGGGAGTACCAAGAGACCCAGTACTTC.

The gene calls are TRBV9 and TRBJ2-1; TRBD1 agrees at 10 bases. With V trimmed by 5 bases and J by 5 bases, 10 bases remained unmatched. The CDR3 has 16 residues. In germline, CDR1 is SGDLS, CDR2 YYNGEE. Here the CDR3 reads CASRGGWTGGNNEQFF. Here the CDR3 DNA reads TGTGCCAGCAGGGGCGGTTGGACAGGGGGTAACAATGAGCAGTTCTTC.

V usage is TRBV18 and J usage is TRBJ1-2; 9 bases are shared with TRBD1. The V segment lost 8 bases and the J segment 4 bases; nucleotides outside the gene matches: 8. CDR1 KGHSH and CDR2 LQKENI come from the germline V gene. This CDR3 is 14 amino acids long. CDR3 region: CASGDRDRAYGYTF. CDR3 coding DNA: TGTGCCAGCGGAGACCGGGACAGGGCCTATGGCTACACCTTC. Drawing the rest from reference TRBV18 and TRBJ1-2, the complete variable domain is NAGVMQNPRHLVRRRGQEARLRCSPMKGHSHVYWYRQLPEEGLKFMVYLQKENIIDESGMPKERFSAEFPKEGPSILRIQQVVRGDSAAYFCASGDRDRAYGYTFGSGTRLTVV.

CDR3 region: CASSQDWEEGIYEQYF. The DNA of the CDR3 is TGCGCCAGCAGCCAAGATTGGGAGGAAGGGATCTACGAGCAGTACTTC. This chain uses TRBV4-1 with TRBJ2-7; possible D gene TRBD2, 6 bases. Trimming stripped 0 bases from V and 3 bases from J, with 15 bases between. There are 16 residues in the CDR3. CDR1 MGHRA and CDR2 YSYEKL come from the germline V gene.

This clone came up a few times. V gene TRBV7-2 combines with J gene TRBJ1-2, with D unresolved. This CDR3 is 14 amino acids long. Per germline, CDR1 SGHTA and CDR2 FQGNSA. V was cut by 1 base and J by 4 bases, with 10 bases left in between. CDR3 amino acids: CASSLVPESYGYTF. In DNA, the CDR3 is TGTGCCAGCAGCTTAGTCCCGGAGAGCTATGGCTACACCTTC.

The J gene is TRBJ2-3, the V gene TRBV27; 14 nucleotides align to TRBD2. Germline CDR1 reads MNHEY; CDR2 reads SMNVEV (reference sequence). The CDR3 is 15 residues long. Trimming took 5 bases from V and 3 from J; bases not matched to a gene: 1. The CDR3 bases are TGTGCCAGCAGTGGGACTAGCGGGAGAACAGATACGCAGTATTTT. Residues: CASSGTSGRTDTQYF.

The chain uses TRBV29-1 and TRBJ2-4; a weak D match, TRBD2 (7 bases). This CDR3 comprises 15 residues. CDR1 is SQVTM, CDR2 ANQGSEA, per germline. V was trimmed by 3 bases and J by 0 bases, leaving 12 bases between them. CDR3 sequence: CSVEKGGIAKNIQYF. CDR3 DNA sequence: TGCAGCGTTGAGAAGGGGGGGATAGCCAAAAACATTCAGTACTTC.

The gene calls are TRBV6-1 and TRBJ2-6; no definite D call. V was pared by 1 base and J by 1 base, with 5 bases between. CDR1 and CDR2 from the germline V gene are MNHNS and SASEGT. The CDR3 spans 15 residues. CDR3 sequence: CASSEDSSGANVLTF. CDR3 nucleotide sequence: TGTGCCAGCAGTGAAGATTCGTCTGGGGCCAACGTCCTGACTTTC.

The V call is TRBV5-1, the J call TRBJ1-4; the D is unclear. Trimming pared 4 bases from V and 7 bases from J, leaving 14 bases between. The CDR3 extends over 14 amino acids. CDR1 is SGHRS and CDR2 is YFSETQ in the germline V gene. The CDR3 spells CASSRERTSEKLFF. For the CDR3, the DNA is TGCGCCAGCAGCCGGGAAAGGACGAGTGAAAAACTGTTTTTT.

CDR3 in DNA: TGTGCCAGCAGCTTCGAACTAGCGGGAGGAGACAATGAGCAGTTCTTC. Amino acid sequence: CASSFELAGGDNEQFF. The chain carries TRBV11-2 and TRBJ2-1, with 12 bases that match TRBD2. Germline CDR1 is SGHAT and CDR2 is FQNNGV. V shed 3 bases and J 5 bases; nucleotides not matched to a gene: 5. The CDR3 length is 16 residues.